A selection of T cell receptor beta chains follows, all from one sample in a study of cytomegalovirus exposure and HLA in healthy donors. Using immunoSEQ multiplex PCR, the repertoire was profiled, and TCRdb retains in-frame clones only, with some absent. This table holds 65,000 to 90,000 clones, 60% to 75% found once. The sample comprised PBMCs. Receptor source: a woman between 40 and 55 years old in good health and CMV-seropositive. The CDR3 runs from the conserved cysteine through the conserved F or W. Each record gives: J gene, V gene, D gene, clone size, CDR3 protein, CDR3 DNA. D genes are given only for firm matches. Clone size is stated in some rows and not others, as once, few, many or a class when expanded.

TRBJ2-3	TRBV29-1	.	.	CSVASRGGTDTQYF	TGCAGCGTTGCCTCGCGGGGCGGCACAGATACGCAGTATTTT
TRBJ2-7	TRBV28	.	few	CASHVGGEQYF	TGTGCCAGCCACGTGGGGGGCGAGCAGTACTTC
TRBJ2-3	TRBV27	.	.	CASSGPLRDTQYF	TGTGCCAGCAGTGGTCCCCTTCGGGATACGCAGTATTTT
TRBJ2-3	TRBV5-1	TRBD2	.	CASSLSFGRGAADTQYF	TGCGCCAGCAGCTTGTCCTTCGGGCGGGGGGCAGCAGATACGCAGTATTTT
TRBJ2-2	TRBV14	.	.	CASSLTRLNTGELFF	TGTGCCAGCAGCCTGACACGGTTGAACACCGGGGAGCTGTTTTTT
TRBJ2-7	TRBV7-2	TRBD2	.	CASSLGVAGYEQYF	TGTGCCAGCAGCTTAGGGGTAGCGGGCTACGAGCAGTACTTC
TRBJ1-2	TRBV6-5	TRBD1	once	CASSPTGGGGYTF	TGTGCCAGCAGCCCGACAGGGGGCGGCGGCTACACCTTC
TRBJ2-5	TRBV6-5	.	once	CASSYSGGSGTQYF	TGTGCCAGCAGTTACTCGGGCGGGTCAGGGACCCAGTACTTC
TRBJ1-1	TRBV28	TRBD1	.	CASTTPGGVRTEAFF	TGTGCCAGCACAACCCCAGGGGGCGTAAGAACTGAAGCTTTCTTT
TRBJ1-1	TRBV18	.	.	CASSPRGMNTEAFF	TGTGCCAGCTCACCGAGGGGGATGAACACTGAAGCTTTCTTT
TRBJ2-7	TRBV19	.	.	CASSLNTGWDEQYF	TGTGCCAGTAGTTTAAATACAGGGTGGGACGAGCAGTACTTC